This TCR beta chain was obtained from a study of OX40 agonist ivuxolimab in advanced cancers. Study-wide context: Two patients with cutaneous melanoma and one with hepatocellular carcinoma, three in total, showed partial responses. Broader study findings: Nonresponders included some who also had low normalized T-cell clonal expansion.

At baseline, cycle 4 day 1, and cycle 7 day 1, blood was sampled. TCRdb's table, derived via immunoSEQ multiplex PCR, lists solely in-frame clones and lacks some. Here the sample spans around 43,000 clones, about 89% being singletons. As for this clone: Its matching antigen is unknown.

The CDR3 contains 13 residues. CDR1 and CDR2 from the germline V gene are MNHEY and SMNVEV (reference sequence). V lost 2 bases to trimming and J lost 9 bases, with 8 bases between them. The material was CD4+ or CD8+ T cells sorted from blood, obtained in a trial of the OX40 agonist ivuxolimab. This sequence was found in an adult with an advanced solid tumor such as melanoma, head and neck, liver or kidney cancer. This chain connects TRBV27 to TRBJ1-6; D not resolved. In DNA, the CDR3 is TGTGCCAGCAGTTTAGTTTCGGCTTCACCCCTCCACTTT. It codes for CASSLVSASPLHF.